These T cell receptor beta chains were read from a single sample in a study of Ad26.COV2.S vaccination and SARS-CoV-2 variants. Some clones are missing from TCRdb's copy, which holds only in-frame ones; the method was immunoSEQ multiplex PCR. Of some 340,000 clones listed, about 85% are singletons. The sample in question was peripheral blood, obtained in a trial of Ad26.COV2.S vaccine versus placebo. Source of these receptors: a person between 18 and 65 years old who received the Ad26.COV2.S COVID-19 vaccine or a placebo. The CDR3 runs from the conserved cysteine through the conserved F or W. A D gene is named only where the DNA matches it firmly. Clone size appears in some rows only: once, few, many, or a class for an expanded clone.

.,.,TRBV9,TRBJ2-5,CASSVPPGETQYF,TGTGCCAGCAGCGTTCCCCCGGGGGAGACCCAGTACTTC
.,.,TRBV6-5,TRBJ1-5,CASSWTTGNNQPQHF,TGTGCCAGCAGTTGGACGACGGGTAATAATCAGCCCCAGCATTTT
.,.,TRBV15,TRBJ2-1,CATSIPGGPNEQFF,TGTGCCACCAGCATCCCCGGGGGGCCCAATGAGCAGTTCTTC
.,.,TRBV5-5,TRBJ1-6,CASSLTRDLGSPLHF,TGTGCCAGCAGCTTGACCAGGGATTTGGGTTCACCCCTCCACTTT
.,.,TRBV5-4,TRBJ1-1,CASSREGGREAFF,TGTGCCAGCAGCCGCGAGGGGGGGCGAGAGGCTTTCTTT
once,TRBD2,TRBV4-1,TRBJ2-7,CASRITILAGGYEQYF,TGCGCCAGCCGGATTACGATACTAGCGGGGGGCTACGAGCAGTACTTC
.,TRBD2,TRBV11-3,TRBJ2-1,CASSPGLAGGLNEQFF,TGTGCCAGCAGCCCGGGACTAGCGGGGGGGCTTAATGAGCAGTTCTTC
.,TRBD1,TRBV5-1,TRBJ1-2,CASSDRQGLSYTF,TGCGCCAGCAGCGACCGACAGGGGTTGAGCTACACCTTC
.,.,TRBV2,TRBJ1-3,CASSVNRLMRGNTIYF,TGTGCCAGCAGTGTCAACAGGCTAATGCGGGGAAACACCATATATTTT
.,TRBD2,TRBV9,TRBJ2-2,CASSVAKGGGELFF,TGTGCCAGCAGCGTAGCGAAGGGAGGGGGGGAGCTGTTTTTT
.,.,TRBV5-1,TRBJ2-3,CASQWDPGIISTDTQYF,TGCGCCAGCCAATGGGACCCGGGGATTATTAGCACAGATACGCAGTATTTT
.,.,TRBV28,TRBJ2-7,CASSARDSAHYEQYF,TGTGCCAGCAGTGCCCGGGACTCGGCGCACTACGAGCAGTACTTC
.,.,TRBV18,TRBJ1-2,CASSPQERLGYGYTF,TGTGCCAGCTCACCCCAAGAGAGGCTGGGGTATGGCTACACCTTC
once,TRBD2,TRBV29-1,TRBJ2-1,CSVESGGAIYNEQFF,TGCAGCGTTGAAAGCGGGGGGGCCATCTACAATGAGCAGTTCTTC
.,TRBD2,TRBV5-6,TRBJ2-1,CASSLLAGGYNEQFF,TGTGCCAGCAGCTTACTAGCGGGGGGGTACAATGAGCAGTTCTTC
once,TRBD1,TRBV24-1,TRBJ1-2,CATSEQGSQDLRGYTF,TGTGCCACCAGTGAACAGGGGTCTCAGGATCTGAGAGGCTACACCTTC
.,TRBD2,TRBV6-5,TRBJ2-2,CASKRLAANTGELFF,TGTGCCAGCAAGCGACTAGCGGCGAACACCGGGGAGCTGTTTTTT
few,TRBD2,TRBV10-3,TRBJ2-1,CAIRTSSYNEQFF,TGTGCCATTAGGACTAGCTCCTACAATGAGCAGTTCTTC
once,TRBD2,TRBV7-9,TRBJ2-5,CASSTSSGGSQETQYF,TGTGCCAGCAGCACCTCTAGCGGGGGGTCCCAAGAGACCCAGTACTTC
.,.,TRBV7-2,TRBJ1-1,CASSLMSTEAFF,TGTGCCAGCAGCTTAATGAGCACTGAAGCTTTCTTT
.,TRBD2,TRBV4-2,TRBJ2-5,CASSQDWGGGATETQYF,TGTGCCAGCAGCCAAGATTGGGGCGGGGGGGCCACTGAGACCCAGTACTTC
.,.,TRBV4-1,TRBJ2-1,CASSQDSGGHYNEQFF,TGCGCCAGCAGCCAAGACTCCGGGGGCCATTACAATGAGCAGTTCTTC
once,.,TRBV5-1,TRBJ1-2,CASSFGPLGSGYTF,TGCGCCAGCAGCTTCGGGCCCCTGGGGTCTGGCTACACCTTC
.,.,TRBV6-5,TRBJ1-1,CASSLTEDTEAFF,TGTGCCAGCAGTTTGACAGAAGACACTGAAGCTTTCTTT
.,.,TRBV5-6,TRBJ2-2,CASRGLGLYTGELFF,TGTGCCAGCCGGGGCCTCGGGTTGTACACCGGGGAGCTGTTTTTT
.,TRBD2,TRBV28,TRBJ2-5,CASSSLSGGASETQYF,TGTGCCAGCAGTTCCTTAAGCGGGGGGGCCTCGGAGACCCAGTACTTC
.,.,TRBV12-2,TRBJ1-5,CASRFTARTGRTRYQPQHF,TGTGCAAGTCGCTTCACAGCCAGGACAGGGCGAACAAGGTATCAGCCCCAGCATTTT
.,TRBD2,TRBV5-1,TRBJ2-1,CASSLAPAGGPGSFINEQFF,TGCGCCAGCAGCTTGGCCCCAGCGGGGGGGCCGGGGTCGTTTATCAATGAGCAGTTCTTC
.,.,TRBV15,TRBJ1-4,CATSRDGPANEKLFF,TGTGCCACCAGCAGAGATGGGCCAGCTAATGAAAAACTGTTTTTT
.,.,TRBV29-1,TRBJ2-7,CSVELKYEQYF,TGCAGCGTTGAATTGAAATACGAGCAGTACTTC
.,TRBD2,TRBV5-4,TRBJ2-3,CASRPGTSGTDTQYF,TGTGCCAGCAGGCCCGGGACTAGCGGGACAGATACGCAGTATTTT
.,.,TRBV5-6,TRBJ1-5,CASSLAGASNQPQHF,TGTGCCAGCAGCTTGGCAGGGGCGAGCAATCAGCCCCAGCATTTT
few,.,TRBV29-1,TRBJ2-7,CSGKGTGSSYEQYF,TGCAGCGGTAAAGGTACAGGGAGCTCCTACGAGCAGTACTTC
.,.,TRBV5-6,TRBJ1-2,CASSFRGSGGYTF,TGTGCCAGCAGCTTCCGGGGCTCTGGTGGCTACACCTTC
few,.,TRBV6-6,TRBJ2-7,CASSYLEEQYF,TGTGCCAGCAGTTATCTTGAGGAGCAGTACTTC
.,.,TRBV19,TRBJ1-6,CASRSPGTNSPLHF,TGTGCCAGTAGGTCCCCAGGGACTAATTCACCCCTCCACTTT
.,.,TRBV6-5,TRBJ1-5,CASKVRQYSNQPQHF,TGTGCCAGCAAGGTGAGACAGTATAGCAATCAGCCCCAGCATTTT
.,TRBD1,TRBV6-5,TRBJ2-7,CASKTGTGTYEQYF,TGTGCCAGCAAAACCGGGACAGGGACCTACGAGCAGTACTTC
.,TRBD1,TRBV18,TRBJ1-2,CASSRSQSGQTNYGYTF,TGTGCCAGCTCACGGAGCCAATCGGGACAGACTAACTATGGCTACACCTTC
.,TRBD1,TRBV27,TRBJ2-7,CASSLGTGGREQYF,TGTGCCAGCAGTTTAGGGACAGGTGGACGCGAGCAGTACTTC
.,TRBD2,TRBV6-5,TRBJ2-2,CASRAGGLNTGELFF,TGTGCCAGCAGGGCGGGGGGACTTAACACCGGGGAGCTGTTTTTT
.,.,TRBV9,TRBJ2-5,CASSVYGLQETQYF,TGTGCCAGCAGCGTTTACGGACTCCAAGAGACCCAGTACTTC
.,TRBD1,TRBV2,TRBJ1-2,CASSAYRGDYGYTF,TGTGCCAGCAGTGCGTACAGGGGGGACTATGGCTACACCTTC
.,.,TRBV9,TRBJ2-3,CASSVGPTDGDTQYF,TGTGCCAGCAGCGTAGGCCCGACGGATGGCGATACGCAGTATTTT
.,.,TRBV7-2,TRBJ2-7,CASSLGPGVLEQYF,TGTGCCAGCAGCTTAGGTCCAGGAGTACTAGAGCAGTACTTC
.,TRBD2,TRBV10-3,TRBJ2-5,CAISESVLAGGQETQYF,TGTGCCATCAGTGAGTCGGTGCTAGCGGGGGGCCAAGAGACCCAGTACTTC
.,.,TRBV19,TRBJ1-2,CASRAHSYGYTF,TGTGCCAGTAGAGCCCATTCCTATGGCTACACCTTC
few,TRBD1,TRBV28,TRBJ1-2,CASRTNGRGHGYTF,TGTGCCAGCAGAACTAACGGCAGGGGGCATGGCTACACCTTC
.,TRBD2,TRBV5-1,TRBJ2-1,CASSLGLAGGNEQFF,TGCGCCAGCAGCCTGGGACTAGCGGGGGGGAATGAGCAGTTCTTC
.,.,TRBV5-5,TRBJ2-7,CASSFPRTMGYEQYF,TGTGCCAGCAGCTTTCCCAGGACTATGGGCTACGAGCAGTACTTC
.,.,TRBV5-1,TRBJ1-2,CASSLGTPQNYGYTF,TGCGCCAGCAGCTTGGGGACACCTCAAAACTATGGCTACACCTTC
.,.,TRBV28,TRBJ1-2,CASSQRGLYGYTF,TGTGCCAGCTCCCAGCGGGGGCTCTATGGCTACACCTTC
once,TRBD1,TRBV5-1,TRBJ2-7,CASSPRQGANEQYF,TGCGCCAGCAGCCCCCGACAGGGGGCCAACGAGCAGTACTTC
.,.,TRBV7-9,TRBJ2-2,CASSLERLGTGELFF,TGTGCCAGCAGCTTAGAAAGGCTTGGGACCGGGGAGCTGTTTTTT
.,.,TRBV5-8,TRBJ2-1,CASTLGPGYEQFF,TGTGCCAGCACATTAGGACCCGGGTATGAGCAGTTCTTC